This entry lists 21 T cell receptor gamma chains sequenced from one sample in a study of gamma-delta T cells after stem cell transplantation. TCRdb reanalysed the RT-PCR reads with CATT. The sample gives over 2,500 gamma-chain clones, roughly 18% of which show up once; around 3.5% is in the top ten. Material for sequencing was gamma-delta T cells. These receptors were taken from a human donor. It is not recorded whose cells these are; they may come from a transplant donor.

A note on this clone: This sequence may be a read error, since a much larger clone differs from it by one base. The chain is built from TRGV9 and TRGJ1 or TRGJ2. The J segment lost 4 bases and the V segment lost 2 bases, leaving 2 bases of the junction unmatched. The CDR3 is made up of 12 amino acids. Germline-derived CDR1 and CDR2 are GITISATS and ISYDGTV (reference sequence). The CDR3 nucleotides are TGTGCCTTGTGGGAGGCCTATTATAAGAAACTCTTT. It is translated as CALWEAYYKKLF.

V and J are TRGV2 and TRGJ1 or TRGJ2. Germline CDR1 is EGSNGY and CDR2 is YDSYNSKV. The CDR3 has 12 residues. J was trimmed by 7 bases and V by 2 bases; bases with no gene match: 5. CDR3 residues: CATWDDGYKKLF. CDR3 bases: TGTGCCACCTGGGACGACGGATATAAGAAACTCTTT.

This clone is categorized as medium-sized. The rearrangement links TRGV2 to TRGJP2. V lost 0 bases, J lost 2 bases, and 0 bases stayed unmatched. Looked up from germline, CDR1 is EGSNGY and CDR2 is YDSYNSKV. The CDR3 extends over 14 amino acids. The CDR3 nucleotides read TGTGCCACCTGGGACGGGAGTAGTGATTGGATCAAGACGTTT. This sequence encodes CATWDGSSDWIKTF.

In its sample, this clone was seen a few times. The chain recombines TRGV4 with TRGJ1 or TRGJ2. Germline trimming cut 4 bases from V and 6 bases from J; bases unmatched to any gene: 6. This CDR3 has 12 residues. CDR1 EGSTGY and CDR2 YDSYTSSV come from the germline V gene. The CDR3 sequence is CATWENSYKKLF. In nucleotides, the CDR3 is TGTGCCACCTGGGAAAATAGTTATAAGAAACTCTTT.

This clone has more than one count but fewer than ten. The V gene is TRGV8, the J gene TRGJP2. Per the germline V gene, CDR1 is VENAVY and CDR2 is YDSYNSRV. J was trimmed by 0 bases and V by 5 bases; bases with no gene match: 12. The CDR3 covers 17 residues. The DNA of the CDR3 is TGTGCCACCTGGGGGAAAGGGTGGGATAGTAGTGATTGGATCAAGACGTTT. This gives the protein CATWGKGWDSSDWIKTF.

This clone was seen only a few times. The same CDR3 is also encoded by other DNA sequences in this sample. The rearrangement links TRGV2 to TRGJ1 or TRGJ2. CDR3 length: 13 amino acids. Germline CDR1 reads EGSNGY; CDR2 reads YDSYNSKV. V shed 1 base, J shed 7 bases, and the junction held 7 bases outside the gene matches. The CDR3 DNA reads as TGTGCCACCTGGGACGGAAGATTCTATAAGAAACTCTTT. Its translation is CATWDGRFYKKLF.

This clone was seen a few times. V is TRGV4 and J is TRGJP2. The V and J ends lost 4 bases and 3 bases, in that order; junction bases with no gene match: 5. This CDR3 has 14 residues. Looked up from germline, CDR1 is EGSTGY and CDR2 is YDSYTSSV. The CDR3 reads CATWDEGSDWIKTF. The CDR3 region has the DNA TGTGCCACCTGGGACGAAGGTAGTGATTGGATCAAGACGTTT.

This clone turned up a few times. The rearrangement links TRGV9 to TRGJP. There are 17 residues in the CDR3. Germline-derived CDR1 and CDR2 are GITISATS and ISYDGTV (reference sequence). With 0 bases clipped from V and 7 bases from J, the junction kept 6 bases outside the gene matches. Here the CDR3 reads CALWEVQNELGKKIKVF. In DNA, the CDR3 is TGTGCCTTGTGGGAGGTGCAGAACGAGTTGGGCAAAAAAATCAAGGTATTT.

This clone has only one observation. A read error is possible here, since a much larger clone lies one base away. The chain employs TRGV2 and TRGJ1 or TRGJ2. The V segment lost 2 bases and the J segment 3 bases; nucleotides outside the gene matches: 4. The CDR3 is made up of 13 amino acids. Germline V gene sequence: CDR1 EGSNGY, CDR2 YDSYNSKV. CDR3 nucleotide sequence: TGTGCCACCTGGGACGTGTTTTATTATAAGAAACTCTTT. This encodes CATWDVFYYKKLF.

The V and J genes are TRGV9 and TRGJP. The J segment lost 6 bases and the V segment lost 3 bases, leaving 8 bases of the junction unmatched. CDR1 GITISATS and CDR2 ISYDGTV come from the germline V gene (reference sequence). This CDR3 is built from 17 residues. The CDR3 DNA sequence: TGTGCCTTGTGGGAGAGTCCACTAGAGTTGGGCAAAAAAATCAAGGTATTT. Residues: CALWESPLELGKKIKVF.

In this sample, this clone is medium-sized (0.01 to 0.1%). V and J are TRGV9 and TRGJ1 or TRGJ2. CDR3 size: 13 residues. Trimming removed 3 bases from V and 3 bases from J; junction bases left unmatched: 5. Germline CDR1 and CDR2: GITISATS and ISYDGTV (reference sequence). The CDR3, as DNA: TGTGCCTTGTGGGAGTCTCTTTATTATAAGAAACTCTTT. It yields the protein CALWESLYYKKLF.

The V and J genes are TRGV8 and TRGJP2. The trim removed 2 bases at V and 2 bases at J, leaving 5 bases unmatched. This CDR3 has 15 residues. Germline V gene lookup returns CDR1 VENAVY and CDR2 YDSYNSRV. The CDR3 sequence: CATWDNGSSDWIKTF. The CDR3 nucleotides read TGTGCCACCTGGGATAACGGGAGTAGTGATTGGATCAAGACGTTT.

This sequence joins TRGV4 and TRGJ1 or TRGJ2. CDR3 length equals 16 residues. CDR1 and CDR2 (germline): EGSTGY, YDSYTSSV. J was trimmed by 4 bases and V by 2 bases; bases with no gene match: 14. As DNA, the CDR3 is TGTGCCACCTGGGATGACCTAGGGGTGACCTATTATAAGAAACTCTTT. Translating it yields CATWDDLGVTYYKKLF.

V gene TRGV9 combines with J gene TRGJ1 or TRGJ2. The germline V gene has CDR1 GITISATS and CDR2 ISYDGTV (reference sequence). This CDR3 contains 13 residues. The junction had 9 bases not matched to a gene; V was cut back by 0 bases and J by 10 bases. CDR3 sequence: CALWEVHVRKKLF. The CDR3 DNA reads TGTGCCTTGTGGGAGGTGCACGTACGGAAGAAACTCTTT.

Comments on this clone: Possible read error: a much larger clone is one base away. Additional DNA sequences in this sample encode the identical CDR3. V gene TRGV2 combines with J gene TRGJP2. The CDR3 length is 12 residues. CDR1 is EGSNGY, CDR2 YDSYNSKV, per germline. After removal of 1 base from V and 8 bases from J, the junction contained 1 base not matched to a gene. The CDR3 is CATWDGDWIKTF. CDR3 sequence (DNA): TGTGCCACCTGGGACGGCGATTGGATCAAGACGTTT.

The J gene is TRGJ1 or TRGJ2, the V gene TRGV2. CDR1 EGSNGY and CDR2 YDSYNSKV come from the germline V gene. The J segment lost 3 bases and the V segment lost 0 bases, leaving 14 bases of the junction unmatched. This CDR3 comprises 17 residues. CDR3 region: CATWDGPPQRAYYKKLF. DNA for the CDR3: TGTGCCACCTGGGACGGGCCGCCACAAAGAGCTTATTATAAGAAACTCTTT.

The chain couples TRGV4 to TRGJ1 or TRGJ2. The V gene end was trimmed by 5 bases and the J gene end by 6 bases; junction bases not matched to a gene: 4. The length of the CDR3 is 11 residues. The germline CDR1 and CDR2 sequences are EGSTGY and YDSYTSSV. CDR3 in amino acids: CATWVRYKKLF. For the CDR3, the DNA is TGTGCCACCTGGGTCCGTTATAAGAAACTCTTT.

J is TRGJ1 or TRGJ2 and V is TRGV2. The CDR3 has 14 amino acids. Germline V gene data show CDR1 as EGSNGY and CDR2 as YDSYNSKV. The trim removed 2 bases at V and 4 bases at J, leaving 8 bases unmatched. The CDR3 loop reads CATWDATGYYKKLF. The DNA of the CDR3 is TGTGCCACCTGGGACGCCACCGGGTATTATAAGAAACTCTTT.

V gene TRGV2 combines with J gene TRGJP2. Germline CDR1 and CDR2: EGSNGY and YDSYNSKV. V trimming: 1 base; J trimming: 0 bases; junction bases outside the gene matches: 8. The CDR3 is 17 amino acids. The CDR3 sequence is CATWDGSLYSSDWIKTF. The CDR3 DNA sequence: TGTGCCACCTGGGACGGATCCTTATATAGTAGTGATTGGATCAAGACGTTT.

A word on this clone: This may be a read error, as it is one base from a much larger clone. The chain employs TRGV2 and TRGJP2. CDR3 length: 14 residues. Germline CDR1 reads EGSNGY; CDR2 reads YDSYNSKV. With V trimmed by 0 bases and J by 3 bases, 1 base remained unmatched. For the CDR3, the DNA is TGTGCCACCTGGGACGGGCGTAGTGATTGGATCAAGACGTTT. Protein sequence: CATWDGRSDWIKTF.

The CDR3 loop is CATWDRSQKDYKKLF. Here the CDR3 DNA reads TGTGCCACCTGGGACCGAAGTCAAAAGGATTATAAGAAACTCTTT. The chain combines TRGV8 with TRGJ1 or TRGJ2. Losses at the gene ends were 4 bases for V and 5 bases for J; bases not matched to a gene: 14. Germline-derived CDR1 and CDR2 are VENAVY and YDSYNSRV. The CDR3 sequence is 15 residues long.